Below are 10 T cell receptor beta chains sequenced from a single sample in a study of cytomegalovirus exposure and HLA in healthy donors. Researchers ran the PCR with 60 Vbeta and 13 Jbeta primers. Produced via immunoSEQ multiplex PCR; TCRdb's table is partial and in-frame only. This table holds about 64,000 clones, 77% found once. The specimen sequenced was PBMCs. The receptors originated from a male donor in good health and CMV-seropositive.

The chain has TRBV27 and TRBJ2-3; D perhaps matches TRBD2 (6 bases). The V end was cut by 2 bases, the J end by 2 bases, with 8 bases between. Germline V gene lookup returns CDR1 MNHEY and CDR2 SMNVEV (reference sequence). The CDR3 extends over 14 amino acids. CDR3 sequence (DNA): TGTGCCAGCAGTTTAGGAGGGTTCACAGATACGCAGTATTTT. Translating gives CASSLGGFTDTQYF.

The gene calls are TRBV7-9 and TRBJ1-2, with 8 bases that match TRBD1. Looked up from germline, CDR1 is SEHNR and CDR2 is FQNEAQ (reference sequence). The CDR3 consists of 13 residues. The J segment lost 8 bases and the V segment lost 4 bases, leaving 6 bases of the junction unmatched. DNA of the CDR3: TGTGCCAGCAGCTCAACGAGGACAGGGGGCTACACCTTC. Its translation: CASSSTRTGGYTF.

Comment on this clone: The junction shows a germline mismatch at one end, possibly a read error. This chain connects TRBV5-4 to TRBJ1-6; D gene uncertain. The germline V gene encodes CDR1 SGHNT and CDR2 YYREEE (reference sequence). The CDR3 is made up of 13 amino acids. CDR3 in DNA: TGTGCCAGCAGCTTGAGCCCTAATTCCCCCCTCCACTTT. As protein: CASSLSPNSPLHF.

The rearrangement links TRBV19 to TRBJ1-1; D uncertain. Germline loops: CDR1 LNHDA, CDR2 SQIVND (reference sequence). The CDR3 is made up of 12 amino acids. Trimming removed 3 bases at V and 8 bases at J, with 10 bases between. DNA for the CDR3: TGTGCCAGTAGTATCGGATTCGGGGAAGCTTTCTTT. Encoded protein: CASSIGFGEAFF.

The chain is built from TRBV14 and TRBJ1-2; TRBD1 matches 8 bases. Germline lookup yields CDR1 SGHDN and CDR2 FVKESK. The CDR3 is 17 amino acids. V dropped 2 bases and J dropped 1; count of bases not matched to a gene: 9. CDR3 sequence: CASSQNLDRGSNYGYTF. The CDR3 bases are TGTGCCAGCAGCCAAAACCTAGACAGGGGAAGTAACTATGGCTACACCTTC.

V usage is TRBV7-2 and J usage is TRBJ2-3, with D possibly matching TRBD2 (6 bases). Germline V gene data show CDR1 as SGHTA and CDR2 as FQGNSA. V was pared by 1 base and J by 1 base, with 9 bases between. The CDR3 spans 15 residues. The CDR3 DNA sequence: TGTGCCAGCAGCTTAGTTGGCGGGGGCACAGATACGCAGTATTTT. Its protein is CASSLVGGGTDTQYF. Full variable domain (missing parts from reference TRBV7-2 and TRBJ2-3): GAGVSQSPSNKVTEKGKDVELRCDPISGHTALYWYRQSLGQGLEFLIYFQGNSAPDKSGLPSDRFSAERTGGSVSTLTIQRTQQEDSAVYLCASSLVGGGTDTQYFGPGTRLTVL.

The V gene is TRBV7-3, the J gene TRBJ2-3, with 9 bases matching TRBD2. CDR1 is SGHTA, CDR2 FQGTGA, per germline. After removal of 2 bases from V and 3 bases from J, the junction contained 6 bases not matched to a gene. This CDR3 is 16 amino acids long. The chain's CDR3 is CASSLSALAGTDTQYF. Written as DNA, the CDR3 is TGTGCCAGCAGCTTATCCGCTCTAGCGGGAACAGATACGCAGTATTTT. The variable domain in full, completed from reference TRBV7-3 and TRBJ2-3, reads GAGVSQTPSNKVTEKGKYVELRCDPISGHTALYWYRQSLGQGPEFLIYFQGTGAADDSGLPNDRFFAVRPEGSVSTLKIQRTERGDSAVYLCASSLSALAGTDTQYFGPGTRLTVL.

The count of this clone is one. This chain connects TRBV4-3 to TRBJ2-2, with a possible D match to TRBD1 (6 bases). The V end was cut by 0 bases, the J end by 5 bases, with 10 bases between. CDR1 is LGHNA, CDR2 YSLEER, per germline. The CDR3 consists of 15 residues. The CDR3 bases are TGCGCCAGCAGCCAAGATGGGGGCTGGACCGGGGAGCTGTTTTTT. Translated: CASSQDGGWTGELFF.

The rearrangement joins TRBV7-9 to TRBJ2-7, with D tentatively TRBD2 (5 bases). Looked up from germline, CDR1 is SEHNR and CDR2 is FQNEAQ (reference sequence). The CDR3 runs to 12 residues. The ends were cut back, 3 bases at V and 2 bases at J, with 5 bases in the middle. The CDR3 DNA reads TGTGCCAGCAGCTTTAGCGCCTACGAGCAGTACTTC. Its translation is CASSFSAYEQYF.

The chain links TRBV27 to TRBJ1-2, with 8 positions matching TRBD1. The CDR3 has 15 residues. V was pared by 5 bases and J by 5 bases, with 10 bases of the junction left unmatched. Germline V gene lookup returns CDR1 MNHEY and CDR2 SMNVEV (reference sequence). The CDR3 coding sequence is TGTGCCAGCAGTCTAATCCCCGGGACAGGATATGGCTACACCTTC. Amino acids: CASSLIPGTGYGYTF.